These T cell receptor beta chains were read from a single sample in a study of blood T cell repertoires in COVID-19. Method: immunoSEQ multiplex PCR; TCRdb's copy keeps in-frame clones and lacks some. The sample lists about 260,000 clones, roughly four fifths occurring once. Sequenced input: peripheral blood. These receptors all come from a woman of 80 years or more with acute or convalescent COVID-19. Both conserved end residues are part of each CDR3. The order of the fields is D gene, J gene, V gene, clone size, CDR3 protein, CDR3 DNA. The D gene is left open where the match is weak. Not all rows give a size; the values are once, few, many and, for expanded clones, a class.

D: -; J: TRBJ2-6; V: TRBV14; size: -; CDR3: CASSQGQPSSGANVLTF; DNA: TGTGCCAGCAGCCAAGGGCAGCCTAGTTCTGGGGCCAACGTCCTGACTTTC
D: -; J: TRBJ2-5; V: TRBV18; size: -; CDR3: CASSRTSQETQYF; DNA: TGTGCCAGCTCGCGGACATCCCAAGAGACCCAGTACTTC
D: TRBD1; J: TRBJ1-1; V: TRBV11-2; size: -; CDR3: CASSTRTGGKENTEAFF; DNA: TGTGCCAGCAGCACTAGGACAGGGGGCAAAGAGAACACTGAAGCTTTCTTT
D: -; J: TRBJ1-2; V: TRBV7-2; size: -; CDR3: CASSLGRGRGYTF; DNA: TGTGCCAGCAGCTTGGGCAGGGGAAGGGGCTACACCTTC
D: -; J: TRBJ2-7; V: TRBV7-6; size: -; CDR3: CASSLNRDKPYEQYF; DNA: TGTGCCAGCAGCCTGAACCGGGACAAGCCCTACGAGCAGTACTTC
D: TRBD1; J: TRBJ2-2; V: TRBV19; size: -; CDR3: CASRNRGNTGELFF; DNA: TGTGCCAGTAGGAACAGGGGCAACACCGGGGAGCTGTTTTTT
D: -; J: TRBJ2-5; V: TRBV9; size: -; CDR3: CASSVTGGETQYF; DNA: TGTGCCAGCAGCGTAACAGGTGGAGAGACCCAGTACTTC
D: TRBD2; J: TRBJ2-3; V: TRBV28; size: -; CDR3: CASSQRLAGGRLTDTQYF; DNA: TGTGCCAGCAGTCAACGACTAGCGGGAGGGAGGTTGACAGATACGCAGTATTTT
D: TRBD2; J: TRBJ2-5; V: TRBV5-1; size: -; CDR3: CASSLLLAGGGETQYF; DNA: TGCGCCAGCAGCTTACTACTAGCGGGGGGAGGAGAGACCCAGTACTTC
D: -; J: TRBJ1-1; V: TRBV24-1; size: -; CDR3: CATSDQGRRNTEAFF; DNA: TGTGCCACCAGTGATCAAGGAAGGAGGAACACTGAAGCTTTCTTT
D: -; J: TRBJ1-2; V: TRBV19; size: -; CDR3: CASSGEEWTNYGYTF; DNA: TGTGCCAGTAGCGGGGAGGAGTGGACGAACTATGGCTACACCTTC
D: -; J: TRBJ1-3; V: TRBV12-5; size: few; CDR3: CASGGRGNTIYF; DNA: TGTGCTAGTGGCGGCAGGGGAAACACCATATATTTT
D: -; J: TRBJ1-1; V: TRBV9; size: -; CDR3: CASSVVDRQNTEAFF; DNA: TGTGCCAGCAGCGTAGTGGACAGACAGAACACTGAAGCTTTCTTT
D: TRBD2; J: TRBJ2-3; V: TRBV7-9; size: -; CDR3: CASSQRLAGATDTQYF; DNA: TGTGCCAGCAGCCAGCGATTAGCGGGAGCCACAGATACGCAGTATTTT
D: TRBD2; J: TRBJ2-3; V: TRBV6-6; size: -; CDR3: CASSPRTSGRDTQYF; DNA: TGTGCCAGCAGCCCACGGACTAGCGGGAGAGATACGCAGTATTTT
D: -; J: TRBJ1-2; V: TRBV6-1; size: -; CDR3: CASSESGGVGGYTF; DNA: TGTGCCAGCAGTGAAAGCGGGGGTGTGGGAGGCTACACCTTC
D: TRBD2; J: TRBJ2-1; V: TRBV5-4; size: -; CDR3: CASSLKSSRGGRWNEQFF; DNA: TGTGCCAGCAGCTTGAAGAGCTCGCGGGGGGGCCGTTGGAATGAGCAGTTCTTC
D: -; J: TRBJ1-3; V: TRBV6-4; size: -; CDR3: CASSSQVGDMTGNTIYF; DNA: TGTGCCAGCAGTTCCCAGGTCGGGGACATGACTGGAAACACCATATATTTT
D: TRBD1; J: TRBJ2-7; V: TRBV25-1; size: few; CDR3: CASSTRASGGYEQYF; DNA: TGTGCCAGCAGTACTAGGGCCTCAGGGGGCTACGAGCAGTACTTC
D: -; J: TRBJ2-1; V: TRBV7-2; size: -; CDR3: CASRAGRSGSIYNEQFF; DNA: TGTGCCAGCAGGGCTGGGCGAAGCGGGTCTATTTACAATGAGCAGTTCTTC
D: TRBD1; J: TRBJ2-7; V: TRBV6-5; size: -; CDR3: CASSQPGGSYEQYF; DNA: TGTGCCAGCTCGCAGCCAGGGGGCTCCTACGAGCAGTACTTC
D: TRBD1; J: TRBJ1-1; V: TRBV2; size: -; CDR3: CASSGQGNTEAFF; DNA: TGTGCCAGCAGCGGACAGGGGAACACTGAAGCTTTCTTT
D: TRBD2; J: TRBJ2-3; V: TRBV7-3; size: -; CDR3: CASSVTSGKDTQYF; DNA: TGTGCCAGCAGTGTGACTAGCGGTAAAGATACGCAGTATTTT
D: TRBD1; J: TRBJ1-5; V: TRBV2; size: -; CDR3: CASRKDRDQPQHF; DNA: TGTGCCAGCCGGAAAGACAGGGATCAGCCCCAGCATTTT
D: -; J: TRBJ1-5; V: TRBV24-1; size: few; CDR3: CAAHREPDQPQHF; DNA: TGTGCCGCACACAGGGAGCCCGATCAGCCCCAGCATTTT
D: TRBD2; J: TRBJ2-5; V: TRBV7-2; size: -; CDR3: CASSLLTSGQETQYF; DNA: TGTGCCAGCAGCTTATTGACTAGCGGGCAAGAGACCCAGTACTTC
D: TRBD2; J: TRBJ2-1; V: TRBV5-4; size: -; CDR3: CASSGRLAGVYEQFF; DNA: TGTGCCAGCAGCGGGCGACTAGCGGGAGTGTATGAGCAGTTCTTC
D: TRBD2; J: TRBJ2-7; V: TRBV7-8; size: -; CDR3: CASSLRFGTSGPSYEQYF; DNA: TGTGCCAGCAGCTTAAGGTTTGGAACTAGCGGACCCTCCTACGAGCAGTACTTC
D: TRBD1; J: TRBJ1-1; V: TRBV9; size: -; CDR3: CASSAGQGGAFF; DNA: TGTGCCAGCAGCGCTGGACAGGGGGGAGCTTTCTTT
D: -; J: TRBJ2-2; V: TRBV5-8; size: few; CDR3: CASKSGRISGTGELFF; DNA: TGTGCCAGCAAAAGCGGACGGATATCGGGAACCGGGGAGCTGTTTTTT
D: -; J: TRBJ2-7; V: TRBV6-2/TRBV6-3; size: once; CDR3: CASSDNYEQYF; DNA: TGTGCCAGCAGTGACAACTACGAGCAGTACTTC
D: TRBD2; J: TRBJ2-1; V: TRBV7-9; size: -; CDR3: CASSSSGGPIEQFF; DNA: TGTGCCAGCAGCTCGTCGGGGGGGCCGATTGAGCAGTTCTTC
D: -; J: TRBJ1-2; V: TRBV11-2; size: -; CDR3: CASSSQVYGYTF; DNA: TGTGCCAGCAGCTCACAGGTGTATGGCTACACCTTC